Reported below is one T cell receptor beta chain. The antigen remains unidentified. 13 Jbeta primers and 60 Vbeta primers were used for the PCR. Using immunoSEQ multiplex PCR, the repertoire was profiled, and TCRdb retains in-frame clones only, with some absent. This table holds some 190,000 clones, around 80% found once. This sample stems from a study of cytomegalovirus exposure and HLA in healthy donors. General study findings and limits: It was shown in a later analysis that HLA-associated TCR beta chains were more clonally expanded than other, equally common chains. Researchers reported from a later analysis that most CMV-associated TCR beta chains appeared HLA-restricted. Most of the TCR beta V segments (in an earlier analysis) were productive either about 87% or about 30% of the time. It was fewer than 200 TCR beta chains that were listed as cytomegalovirus-associated.

The CDR3 is 16 residues long. V lost 3 bases and J lost 0; bases outside the gene matches: 4. CDR1 and CDR2 (germline): SGHRS, YFSETQ. The V and J genes are TRBV5-1 and TRBJ2-2; TRBD1 agrees at 8 bases. The source material was PBMCs. The origin of this receptor is a woman aged 25 to 39 in good health and CMV-seronegative. In nucleotides, the CDR3 is TGCGCCAGCAGCTCGGACAGGGAATCGAACACCGGGGAGCTGTTTTTT. It encodes CASSSDRESNTGELFF.